This T cell receptor beta chain originates from a study of control samples from healthy donors and cancer patients. V dropped 2 bases and J dropped 5; count of bases not matched to a gene: 8. Germline V gene sequence: CDR1 SGHTA, CDR2 FQGNSA. The CDR3 spans 17 residues. Produced via immunoSEQ multiplex PCR; TCRdb's table is partial and in-frame only. The profile shows 150,000 or so clones, 93% of them singletons. This clone was picked up one time. The origin of this receptor is a man aged 18 to 29 in good health. The sample comprised blood. The chain employs TRBV7-2 and TRBJ2-3; TRBD2 aligns across 12 bases. DNA of the CDR3: TGTGCCAGCAGCTTATCTCTAGCGGGAGGGGGAGGAGATACGCAGTATTTT. Encoded protein: CASSLSLAGGGGDTQYF.